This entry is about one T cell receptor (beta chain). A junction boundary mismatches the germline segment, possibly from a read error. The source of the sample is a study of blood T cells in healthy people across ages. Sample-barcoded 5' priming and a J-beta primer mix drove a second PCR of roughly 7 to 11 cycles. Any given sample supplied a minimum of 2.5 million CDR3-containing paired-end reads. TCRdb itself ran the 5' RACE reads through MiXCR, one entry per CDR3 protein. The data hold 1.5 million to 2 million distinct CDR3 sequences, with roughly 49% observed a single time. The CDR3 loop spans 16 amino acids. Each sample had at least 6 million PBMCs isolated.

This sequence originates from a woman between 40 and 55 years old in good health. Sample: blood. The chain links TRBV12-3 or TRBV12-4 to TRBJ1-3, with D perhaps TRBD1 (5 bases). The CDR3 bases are TGTGCCAGCAGTTTAGGGGGGAAGCACTCTGGAACCACCATATATTTT. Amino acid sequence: CASSLGGKHSGTTIYF.